This T cell receptor (beta chain) derives from a study of T-cell reconstitution after alpha-beta-depleted transplantation in children. Study results and caveats: Some patients owed their high day-60 TCRbeta diversity to surviving recipient T cells and thymic progenitors. At the one-year point after transplant, T-cell counts and TCRbeta diversity were found to come mostly from T cells that had been newly produced. Several hundred graft clones that had expanded were reportedly the source of alpha-beta T cells about two months after transplant.

Trimming took off 5 bases at V and 6 bases at J, with 17 bases between the two ends. CDR1 is SGHNT, CDR2 YENEEA, per germline. The CDR3 runs to 15 residues. As it was prepared, the TCRbeta library received unique molecular identifiers. From the PCR reads, TCRdb called clonotypes with MiXCR, one entry per CDR3 protein. The sample has about 830,000 distinct CDR3 sequences; 16% are singletons. This clonotype was counted between two and nine times. Its antigen is not identified. This receptor was identified in a male patient between 10 and 17 years old who had a stem cell transplant for acute lymphoblastic leukemia, so the T cells may come from the graft donor. The rearrangement joins TRBV11-3 to TRBJ2-1, with TRBD2 as a possible D gene (6 bases). Sequenced here: PBMCs, mostly from graft donor cells, sampled 360 days after TCRalphabeta/CD19-depleted stem cell transplant. This chain's CDR3 is CASSLTLPAGNEQFF. In nucleotides, the CDR3 is TGTGCCAGCAGCCTGACCCTCCCAGCGGGCAATGAGCAGTTCTTC.